The next 28 T cell receptor beta chains were all read from a single sample in a study of blood T cell repertoires in COVID-19. Generated by immunoSEQ multiplex PCR, the TCRdb table keeps only in-frame clones and is missing some. The sample lists over 50,000 clones, approximately 90% seen once, with approximately 6.6% in the top ten. The sequenced sample consisted of peripheral blood. These receptor sequences come from a woman aged 55-69 years with active or convalescent COVID-19.

This chain joins TRBV7-9 and TRBJ1-6; tentatively, D is TRBD1 (5 bases). The CDR3 spans 16 residues. V lost 5 bases and J lost 5, with 16 bases in between. From germline, CDR1 is SEHNR and CDR2 FQNEAQ (reference sequence). The chain's CDR3 is CASSPRGGSDNSPLHF. The DNA for the CDR3 is TGTGCCAGCAGCCCGCGGGGGGGGAGCGATAATTCACCCCTCCACTTT.

This chain connects TRBV30 to TRBJ1-5, with no clear D. This CDR3 has 14 amino acids. Germline-derived CDR1 and CDR2 are GTSNPN and SVGIG (reference sequence). V lost 5 bases and J lost 2, with 13 bases in between. The CDR3 DNA reads TGTGCCTGGGAGAGGAATATGGGCAATCAGCCCCAGCATTTT. Amino acids: CAWERNMGNQPQHF.

This clone was counted between two and nine times. The gene calls are TRBV28 and TRBJ1-5, with TRBD1 identical over 9 bases. Germline V gene lookup returns CDR1 MDHEN and CDR2 SYDVKM. CDR3 size: 15 residues. Trimming took 6 bases from V and 4 from J; bases not matched to a gene: 7. CDR3 protein: CASRGTGGENQPQHF. The DNA for the CDR3 is TGTGCCAGCAGGGGAACAGGGGGCGAAAATCAGCCCCAGCATTTT.

This chain links TRBV27 with TRBJ2-7, with 11 bases matching TRBD2. The CDR3 spans 17 residues. V was clipped by 4 bases and J by 2 bases; unmatched bases: 10. Germline assignment: CDR1 MNHEY and CDR2 SMNVEV (reference sequence). The CDR3 coding sequence is TGTGCCAGCAGTTCCCTACCACTAGCGGGAGAACCCTACGAGCAGTACTTC. It specifies CASSSLPLAGEPYEQYF.

The CDR3: CATGTSGSNTQYF. The CDR3 nucleotides are TGTGCCACCGGGACTAGCGGGAGTAATACGCAGTATTTT. The chain carries TRBV19 and TRBJ2-3; 14 bases align to TRBD2. The CDR3 is made up of 13 amino acids. V gave up 10 bases and J gave up 7 bases; unmatched junction bases: 4. Germline V gene sequence: CDR1 LNHDA, CDR2 SQIVND (reference sequence). Full variable domain (outside the CDR3, taken from reference TRBV19 and TRBJ2-3): DGGITQSPKYLFRKEGQNVTLSCEQNLNHDAMYWYRQDPGQGLRLIYYSQIVNDFQKGDIAEGYSVSREKKESFPLTVTSAQKNPTAFYLCATGTSGSNTQYFGPGTRLTVL.

The V gene is TRBV7-3, the J gene TRBJ2-2; 7 nucleotides line up with TRBD1. V dropped 1 base and J dropped 5; count of bases not matched to a gene: 7. This CDR3 spans 16 amino acids. Germline assignment: CDR1 SGHTA and CDR2 FQGTGA. The CDR3 DNA follows: TGTGCCAGCAGCTTAATGATGGGACAGCGGACCGGGGAGCTGTTTTTT. Translation: CASSLMMGQRTGELFF.

V is TRBV5-4 and J is TRBJ1-2; D uncertain. V was pared by 1 base and J by 6 bases, with 4 bases between. Germline V CDR1 and CDR2: SGHNT, YYREEE (reference sequence). This CDR3 has 11 residues. The CDR3 sequence is CASSLNNGYTF. For the CDR3, the DNA is TGTGCCAGCAGCTTGAATAATGGCTACACCTTC.

The genes are TRBV3-1 (or the pseudogene TRBV3-2) and TRBJ1-6; 8 nucleotides agree with TRBD1. CDR1 and CDR2 (germline): LGHDT, YNNKEL (reference sequence). The J segment lost 0 bases and the V segment lost 4 bases, leaving 14 bases of the junction unmatched. The CDR3 spans 20 residues. CDR3 residues: CASSRSNRGQASSYNSPLHF. In DNA, the CDR3 is TGTGCCAGCAGCCGTAGTAATAGGGGACAGGCAAGCTCCTATAATTCACCCCTCCACTTT.

The chain joins TRBV6-5 to TRBJ1-1, with 7 bases lining up with TRBD1. Germline-derived CDR1 and CDR2 are MNHEY and SVGAGI. Losses at the gene ends were 0 bases for V and 5 bases for J; bases not matched to a gene: 3. The CDR3 has 14 residues. CDR3 sequence reads: CASSYSGGRTEAFF. Here the CDR3 DNA reads TGTGCCAGCAGTTACTCAGGGGGCCGAACTGAAGCTTTCTTT.

The chain couples TRBV28 to TRBJ1-6, with a weak D call TRBD1 (5 bases). The length of the CDR3 is 16 residues. Germline assignment: CDR1 MDHEN and CDR2 SYDVKM. V was cut by 4 bases and J by 8 bases, with 18 bases left in between. This chain's CDR3 is CASSSLSGGWDSPLHF. DNA of the CDR3: TGTGCCAGCAGTTCCCTCTCGGGGGGGTGGGATTCACCCCTCCACTTT.

This clone was observed a single time. The V gene is TRBV28, the J gene TRBJ1-5; 7 bases are shared with TRBD1. The CDR3 spans 15 residues. Germline lookup yields CDR1 MDHEN and CDR2 SYDVKM. The ends lost 3 bases at V and 4 bases at J; junction bases unmatched: 6. In nucleotides, the CDR3 is TGTGCCAGCAGTTTTATCGACAGGGATAATCAGCCCCAGCATTTT. Translated: CASSFIDRDNQPQHF. Full variable domain (outside the CDR3, taken from reference TRBV28 and TRBJ1-5): DVKVTQSSRYLVKRTGEKVFLECVQDMDHENMFWYRQDPGLGLRLIYFSYDVKMKEKGDIPEGYSVSREKKERFSLILESASTNQTSMYLCASSFIDRDNQPQHFGDGTRLSIL.

The chain employs TRBV24-1 and TRBJ1-2; D possibly corresponds to TRBD1 (5 bases). V gave up 1 base and J gave up 3 bases, with 8 bases separating them. Germline loops: CDR1 KGHDR, CDR2 SFDVKD. The CDR3 is 14 residues long. The CDR3, as DNA: TGTGCCACCAGTGATTTCCTCAGGGACTATGGCTACACCTTC. Translating gives CATSDFLRDYGYTF.

J is TRBJ2-5 and V is TRBV3-1 (or the pseudogene TRBV3-2); possible D gene TRBD1, 5 bases. Per the germline V gene, CDR1 is LGHDT and CDR2 is YNNKEL (reference sequence). This CDR3 has 16 residues. The V end lost 3 bases, the J end lost 1 base, and 15 bases lay between the germline ends. CDR3 coding DNA: TGTGCCAGCAGCCAGAGGACACCCGCCACCCAAGAGACCCAGTACTTC. Encoded protein: CASSQRTPATQETQYF.

This chain connects TRBV28 to TRBJ1-1, with 7 positions matching TRBD1. In germline, CDR1 is MDHEN, CDR2 SYDVKM. The CDR3 length is 15 residues. Trimming removed 7 bases from V and 0 bases from J; junction bases left unmatched: 8. The CDR3 loop reads CASTTGAGMNTEAFF. The CDR3 DNA sequence: TGTGCCAGCACAACAGGGGCGGGGATGAACACTGAAGCTTTCTTT.

This chain links TRBV6-5 with TRBJ1-2; the match to TRBD1 covers 7 bases. The CDR3 contains 14 residues. Losses at the gene ends were 8 bases for V and 3 bases for J; bases not matched to a gene: 9. The V gene's germline CDR1 is MNHEY and CDR2 SVGAGI. DNA of the CDR3: TGTGCCAGCGGATCAGACAGGGCCGACTATGGCTACACCTTC. Its protein is CASGSDRADYGYTF.

The chain joins TRBV18 to TRBJ1-5; TRBD1 might be the D (5 bases). Germline V gene data show CDR1 as KGHSH and CDR2 as LQKENI. The CDR3 totals 14 residues. The germline V and J ends were trimmed by 3 bases and 8 bases, with 14 bases remaining between them. This chain's CDR3 is CASSPGGGMEPQHF. The CDR3 nucleotides read TGTGCCAGCTCACCCGGCGGGGGAATGGAGCCCCAGCATTTT. Supplemented by reference TRBV18 and TRBJ1-5, the full variable domain reads NAGVMQNPRHLVRRRGQEARLRCSPMKGHSHVYWYRQLPEEGLKFMVYLQKENIIDESGMPKERFSAEFPKEGPSILRIQQVVRGDSAAYFCASSPGGGMEPQHFGDGTRLSIL.

J is TRBJ2-1 and V is TRBV6-5; TRBD2 aligns across 7 bases. J lost 5 bases, V lost 6 bases, and 7 bases had no gene match. This CDR3 region has 14 residues. The V gene's germline CDR1 is MNHEY and CDR2 SVGAGI. The CDR3 nucleotides are TGTGCCAGCAGGGAGCGGGATAAAAACAATGAGCAGTTCTTC. Translation gives CASRERDKNNEQFF.

The chain uses TRBV28 and TRBJ1-1; D gene unclear. Trimming cost V 5 bases and J 1 base, with 14 bases left between them. The CDR3 loop spans 15 amino acids. The germline CDR1 and CDR2 sequences are MDHEN and SYDVKM. In nucleotides, the CDR3 is TGTGCCAGCAGTCCGAAGAGCTACTGGAACACTGAAGCTTTCTTT. Residues: CASSPKSYWNTEAFF. Variable domain in full (rest from reference TRBV28 and TRBJ1-1): DVKVTQSSRYLVKRTGEKVFLECVQDMDHENMFWYRQDPGLGLRLIYFSYDVKMKEKGDIPEGYSVSREKKERFSLILESASTNQTSMYLCASSPKSYWNTEAFFGQGTRLTVV.

The chain carries TRBV7-2 and TRBJ1-1; D not resolved. Looked up from germline, CDR1 is SGHTA and CDR2 is FQGNSA. Trimming shortened V by 1 base and J by 1 base, and 4 bases separated the two germline ends. The CDR3 is 13 residues long. As DNA, the CDR3 is TGTGCCAGCAGCTTAGTTCAGAACACTGAAGCTTTCTTT. As protein: CASSLVQNTEAFF.

The V gene is TRBV5-1, the J gene TRBJ2-3, with D possibly being TRBD1 or TRBD2 (6 bases each). The CDR3 spans 14 residues. CDR1 and CDR2 from the germline V gene are SGHRS and YFSETQ. With 4 bases removed from V and 2 bases from J, the gap between germline ends came to 11 bases. CDR3 DNA: TGCGCCAGCAGCCTGGGGGGCCCCACAGATACGCAGTATTTT. Translated, it gives CASSLGGPTDTQYF.

The gene calls are TRBV9 and TRBJ2-1; TRBD2 agrees at 12 bases. J gave up 7 bases and V 4 bases, and 9 bases lay outside the gene matches. The length of the CDR3 is 16 residues. The germline CDR1 and CDR2 sequences are SGDLS and YYNGEE. The CDR3 sequence is CASSYPRTSGTNEQFF. The CDR3 DNA reads TGTGCCAGCAGCTACCCTAGGACTAGCGGGACGAATGAGCAGTTCTTC.

J is TRBJ2-3 and V is TRBV27, with TRBD2 identical over 11 bases. Germline values: CDR1 MNHEY, CDR2 SMNVEV (reference sequence). The CDR3 spans 16 residues. Trimming cost V 6 bases and J 0 bases; bases outside gene matches: 5. CDR3 nucleotides: TGTGCCAGCAGCAGACTAGCGGGGACTAGCACAGATACGCAGTATTTT. The encoded protein is CASSRLAGTSTDTQYF.

The J gene is TRBJ1-1, the V gene TRBV11-2, with 7 bases that match TRBD1. Per the germline V gene, CDR1 is SGHAT and CDR2 is FQNNGV. The CDR3 runs to 14 residues. The V segment lost 4 bases and the J segment 2 bases; nucleotides outside the gene matches: 4. Written as DNA, the CDR3 is TGTGCCAGCAGCTGGGACAGCCACAACACTGAAGCTTTCTTT. The encoded protein is CASSWDSHNTEAFF.

The chain combines TRBV4-2 with TRBJ2-3, with 11 bases identical to TRBD2. After removal of 4 bases from V and 5 bases from J, the junction contained 11 bases not matched to a gene. CDR1 is LGHNA and CDR2 is YNFKEQ in the germline V gene. The CDR3 totals 17 residues. CDR3 sequence: CASSRGTSGSSGDTQYF. Written as DNA, the CDR3 is TGTGCCAGCAGCCGCGGGACTAGCGGCTCTAGCGGAGATACGCAGTATTTT.

The rearrangement uses TRBV7-3 and TRBJ2-2; D not certain. The CDR3 is 14 amino acids. The germline V gene has CDR1 SGHTA and CDR2 FQGTGA. V was cut by 5 bases and J by 8 bases, with 15 bases left in between. CDR3 region: CASSLSFTRGELFF. CDR3 nucleotide sequence: TGTGCCAGCAGCCTATCTTTTACCCGAGGGGAGCTGTTTTTT. Supplemented by reference TRBV7-3 and TRBJ2-2, the full variable domain reads GAGVSQTPSNKVTEKGKYVELRCDPISGHTALYWYRQSLGQGPEFLIYFQGTGAADDSGLPNDRFFAVRPEGSVSTLKIQRTERGDSAVYLCASSLSFTRGELFFGEGSRLTVL.

CDR3 DNA: TGTGCCAGCAGCGGGGGACTAGCGGGGAATGAGCAGTTCTTC. Amino acid sequence: CASSGGLAGNEQFF. The V and J genes are TRBV11-3 and TRBJ2-1, with 13 bases that match TRBD2. Trimming took 5 bases from V and 7 from J; bases not matched to a gene: 2. The CDR3 is made up of 14 amino acids. In germline, CDR1 is SGHNT, CDR2 YENEEA. The complete variable domain, with remaining parts taken from reference TRBV11-3 and TRBJ2-1, reads EAGVVQSPRYKIIEKKQPVAFWCNPISGHNTLYWYLQNLGQGPELLIRYENEEAVDDSQLPKDRFSAERLKGVDSTLKIQPAELGDSAVYLCASSGGLAGNEQFFGPGTRLTVL.

The genes are TRBV7-2 and TRBJ1-5; D call uncertain. V was trimmed by 2 bases and J by 6 bases, leaving 11 bases between them. Germline V gives CDR1 SGHTA, CDR2 FQGNSA. This CDR3 region has 14 residues. For the CDR3, the DNA is TGTGCCAGCAGCTTACCTGGACGGGGTCAGCCCCAGCATTTT. It specifies CASSLPGRGQPQHF.

A single count supports this clone. DNA for the CDR3: TGCAGCGTTGAAGATGGGGGGGCTTACTCTGGAAACACCATATATTTT. As protein: CSVEDGGAYSGNTIYF. The genes are TRBV29-1 and TRBJ1-3; TRBD1 might be the D (6 bases). Trimming pared 0 bases from V and 0 bases from J, leaving 12 bases between. The CDR3 is made up of 16 amino acids. Germline loops: CDR1 SQVTM, CDR2 ANQGSEA.